The T cell receptor beta chain under discussion was sequenced for a study of CXCR3-negative and CXCR3-positive naive CD8 T cells (dated by TCRdb to 2018 to 2020). Background on the whole study: In total, roughly 140 million TRB reads were obtained, which works out to roughly 1.5 +/- 0.3 million reads per library. The diversity and physicochemical repertoire analyses included about a dozen donors pooled from two independent experiments. Naive subsets from a handful of donors and memory cells from 3 donors were included in the TRBV-TRBJ cluster analysis.

TCRdb lists the instrument as NextSeq 550. The Human TCR Profiling Kit (MiLaboratory) was used to make UMI-labeled 5' RACE TRB cDNA libraries. The full amount of extracted RNA was used for cDNA synthesis, and the full amount of resulting cDNA was used for PCR amplification. Libraries were prepared in parallel with an identical number of PCR cycles. Processing in the source paper ran as follows. MIGEC and MiXCR extracted about 50,000 +/- 10,000 unique UMI-labeled TRB cDNA molecules per library, requiring at least two reads per UMI. An average of roughly 40,000 +/- 10,000 functional in-frame TRB CDR3 nucleotide clonotypes without stop codons was found per library. After each sample was downsampled to 5000 UMI-labeled TRB molecules, VDJtools was used to calculate diversity metrics such as normalized Shannon-Wiener and Chao1. VDJtools was used to calculate clonotype-size-weighted physicochemical properties of the central five CDR3 residues, namely interaction energy, strength, volume and Kidera factor 4. Each CDR3 protein sequence appears as one entry after TCRdb reprocessed the reads, and no DNA is included. The V and J calls shown here were made by TCRdb, not taken from the authors' results. This sample's table has entries for fewer than 95,000 distinct CDR3 sequences. The biggest ten clones account for around 1% of the sample.

Broader findings and caveats from the paper: TRBV-TRBJ usage was similar between naive CXCR3-negative and CXCR3-positive cells from the same donor, while memory cells showed distinct patterns. Comparably high repertoire diversity was found in both naive subsets, whereas much lower repertoire diversity was found in memory CD8+ T cells. Compared with CXCR3-negative naive cells, CXCR3-positive naive cells had TRB CDR3s with higher hydrophobicity (lower Kidera factor 4), lower energy, and higher strength and volume indices. Because surface CD5, which is linked to self-reactivity in mice, was comparable between the naive subsets, TCR interaction strength was also inferred from TRB CDR3 physicochemical properties. Freshly isolated PBMCs were used for most assays because CXCR3 expression partially decreased after cryopreservation.

The cysteine opens and the phenylalanine closes a CDR3 of 14 amino acids. No DNA was logged. The germline V gene (reference sequence) sets CDR1 to DFQATT and CDR2 to SNEGSKA. For every CD8+ T cell subset, approximately 330,000 cells were flow-sorted straight into RLT lysis buffer, and each subset was sorted in triplicate. To keep memory contaminants out, a stringent definition of naive CD8+ T cells was applied: CD45RO-CCR7+CD27+CD95-. Peripheral blood mononuclear cells were isolated from buffy coats by standard density gradient centrifugation. A FACSAria III was used to flow-sort naive CD8+ T cells into CXCR3-negative and CXCR3-positive populations. Total RNA was extracted from sorted cells with an RNeasy Mini Kit. Note on this clonotype: The target of this receptor is not known.

The sample consisted of naive CXCR3- CD8+ T cells from blood. Taken with the paper, the label for cell subset or site translates to: CD45RO-CCR7+CD27+CD95- naive CD8+ T cells lacking CXCR3 (TNR3-). This TCR derives from a human donor in good health. Some clones in this sample may be carry-over from other donors' samples. The sequence is built from TRBV20-1 and TRBJ2-7; TCRdb reports TRBD2, a call that lacks DNA to check it against. The CDR3 amino acid sequence is: CSARPMTSGYEQYF.